This T cell receptor (beta chain) was sequenced during a study of blood T cell repertoires in COVID-19. Study overall: PBMCs, B-cell-depleted T cells, or T cells provided the cDNA or gDNA that made up the material.

Original processing methods: Estimates of nucleated cell counts were drawn from the amplification of reference gene primers. Libraries were prepared by immunoSEQ multiplex PCR; TCRdb keeps only in-frame clonotypes and omits some of them. D and trimming were read from the DNA, whereas the V and J calls and clone size are those reported in that table. The sample consists of about 400,000 clones, 70% to 90% of them appearing once. Germline V gives CDR1 PRHDT, CDR2 FYEKMQ (reference sequence). This CDR3 is 15 amino acids long. After removal of 5 bases from V and 7 bases from J, the junction contained 8 bases not matched to a gene. At least ten counts were recorded for this clone.

This receptor was obtained from a human donor in a cohort sampled during active COVID-19. The rearrangement joins TRBV13 to TRBJ2-3; TRBD2 matches at 11 bases. The sequencing sample was made of peripheral blood. For the CDR3, the DNA is TGTGCCAGCAGCCTAAGGGGACTAGCGGTGTATACGCAGTATTTT. Amino acid sequence: CASSLRGLAVYTQYF.